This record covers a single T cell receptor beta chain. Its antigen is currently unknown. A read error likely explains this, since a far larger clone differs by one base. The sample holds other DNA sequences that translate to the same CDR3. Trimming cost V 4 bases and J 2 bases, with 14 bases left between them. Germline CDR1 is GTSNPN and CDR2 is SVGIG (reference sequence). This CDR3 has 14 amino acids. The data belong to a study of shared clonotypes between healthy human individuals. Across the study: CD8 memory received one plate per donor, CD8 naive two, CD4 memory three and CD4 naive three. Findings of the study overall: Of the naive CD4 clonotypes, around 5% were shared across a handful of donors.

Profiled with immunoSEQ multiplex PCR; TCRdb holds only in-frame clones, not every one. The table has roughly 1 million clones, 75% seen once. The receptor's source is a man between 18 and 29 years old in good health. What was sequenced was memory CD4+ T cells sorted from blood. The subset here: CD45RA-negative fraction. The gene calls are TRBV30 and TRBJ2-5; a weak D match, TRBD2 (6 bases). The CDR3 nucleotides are TGTGCCTGGAAACTAGCATTCCTTCAAGAGACCCAGTACTTC. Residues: CAWKLAFLQETQYF.